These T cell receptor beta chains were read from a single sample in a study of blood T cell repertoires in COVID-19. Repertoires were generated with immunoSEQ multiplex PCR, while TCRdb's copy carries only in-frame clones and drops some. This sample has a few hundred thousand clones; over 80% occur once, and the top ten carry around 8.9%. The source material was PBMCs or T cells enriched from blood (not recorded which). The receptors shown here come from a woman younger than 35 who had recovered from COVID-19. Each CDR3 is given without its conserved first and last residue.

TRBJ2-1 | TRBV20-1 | SASPLEQF
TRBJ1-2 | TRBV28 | ASSLTGGNGYT
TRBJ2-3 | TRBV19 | ASSIVRGDTQY
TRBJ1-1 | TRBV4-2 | ASSQGGTGANTEAF
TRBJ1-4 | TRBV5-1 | ASSNDSPSREKLF
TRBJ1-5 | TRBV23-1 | ASSLSPRQGRSGNQPQH
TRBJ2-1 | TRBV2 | ASSGDRVYGEQF
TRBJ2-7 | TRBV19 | ASSSGSGTGGVQY
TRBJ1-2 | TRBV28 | ASTGSNYGYT
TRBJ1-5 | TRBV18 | ASSPGGADQPQH
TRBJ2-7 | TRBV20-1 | SASDRGAYEQY
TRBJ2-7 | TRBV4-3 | ASSQGVGRSEQY
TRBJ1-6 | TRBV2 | ASKFTQGVSYNSPLH
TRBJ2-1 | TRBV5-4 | ASHSPNEQF
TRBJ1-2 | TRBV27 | ASSRTRGYGYT
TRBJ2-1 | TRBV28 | ASSGTGTFYNEQF
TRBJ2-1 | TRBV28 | ASSWTSGRAYNEQF
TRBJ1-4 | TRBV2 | ASSDNSRNEKLF
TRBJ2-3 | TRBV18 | ASSPDRHRSDTQY
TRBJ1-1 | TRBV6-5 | ASSYSSGSQGTEAF
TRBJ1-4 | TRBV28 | ASSSPQGANEKLF
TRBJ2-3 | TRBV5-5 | ASSLRGGETDTQY
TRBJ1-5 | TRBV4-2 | ASSQVRAEGLDNQPQH
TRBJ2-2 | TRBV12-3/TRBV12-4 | ASSREELF
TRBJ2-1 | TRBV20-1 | SASLYRGLYNEQF
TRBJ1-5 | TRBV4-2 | ASSQGDDGGRGNQPQH
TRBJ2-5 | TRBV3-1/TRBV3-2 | ASSQNNPETQY
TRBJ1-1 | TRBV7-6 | ASSVTGLNTEAF
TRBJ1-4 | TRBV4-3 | ASSRNRATNEKLF
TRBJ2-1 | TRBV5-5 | ASSAPSRAAEQF
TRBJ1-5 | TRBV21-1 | ASSLLIKGGNQPQH
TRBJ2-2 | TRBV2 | ASRGQGAGELF
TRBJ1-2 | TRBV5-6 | ASTLEPGSPTSLLYGYT
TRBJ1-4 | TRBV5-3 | ARSLTGDPTNEKLF
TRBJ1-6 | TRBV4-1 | ASSQARTRENSPLH
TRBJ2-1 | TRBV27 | ASSFGGPLDNEQF
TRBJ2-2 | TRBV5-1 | ASSLAVAMNTGELF